This TCR beta chain was captured in a study of blood T cell repertoires in COVID-19. Across the whole study: Both acute and convalescent COVID-19 samples were obtained from the United States, Italy and Spain.

Germline assignment: CDR1 SEHNR and CDR2 FQNEAQ (reference sequence). V lost 0 bases and J lost 1, with 9 bases in between. The CDR3 spans 15 residues. Sequencing was performed with immunoSEQ multiplex PCR; in TCRdb, only in-frame clones are kept and a portion is missing. The sample contains around 80,000 clones, approximately 80% of which appear only once. This TCR came from a man aged 80 or over with acute or convalescent COVID-19. The J gene is TRBJ1-1, the V gene TRBV7-9; D call uncertain. The sequencing input was peripheral blood. In DNA, the CDR3 is TGTGCCAGCAGCTTAGCGCGGGTGGGGAACACTGAAGCTTTCTTT. Its translation: CASSLARVGNTEAFF.